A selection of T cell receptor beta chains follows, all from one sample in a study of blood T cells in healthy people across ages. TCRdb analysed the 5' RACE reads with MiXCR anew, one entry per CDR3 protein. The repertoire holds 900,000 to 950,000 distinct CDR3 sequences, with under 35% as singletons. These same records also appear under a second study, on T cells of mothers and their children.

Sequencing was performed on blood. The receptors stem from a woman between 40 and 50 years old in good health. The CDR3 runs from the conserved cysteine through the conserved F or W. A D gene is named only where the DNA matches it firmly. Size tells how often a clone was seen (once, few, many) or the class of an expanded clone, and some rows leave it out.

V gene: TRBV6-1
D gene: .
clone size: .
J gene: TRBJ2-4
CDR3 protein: CASSEALNEQPYF
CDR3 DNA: TGTGCCAGCAGTGAAGCGCTAAATGAACAGCCGTACTTC

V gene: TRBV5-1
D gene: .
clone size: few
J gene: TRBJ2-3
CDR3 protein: CARSLQVATADTQYF
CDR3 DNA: TGCGCCCGCAGCTTGCAGGTAGCTACCGCAGATACGCAGTATTTT

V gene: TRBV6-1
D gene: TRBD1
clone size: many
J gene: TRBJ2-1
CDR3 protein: CASRGDRNEQFF
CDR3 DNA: TGTGCCAGCAGGGGGGACAGGAATGAGCAGTTCTTC

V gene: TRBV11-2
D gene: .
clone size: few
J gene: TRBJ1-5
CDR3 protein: CASSWGIGGGQPQHF
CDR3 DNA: TGTGCCAGCAGCTGGGGGATCGGCGGAGGCCAGCCCCAGCATTTT

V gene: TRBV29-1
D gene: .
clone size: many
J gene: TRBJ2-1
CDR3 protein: CSVNTASSWSNEQFF
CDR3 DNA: TGCAGCGTTAATACTGCCAGCTCTTGGTCCAATGAGCAGTTCTTC

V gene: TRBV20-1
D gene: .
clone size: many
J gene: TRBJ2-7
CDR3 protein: CSAGGEGRGPYEQYF
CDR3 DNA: TGCAGTGCTGGGGGAGAGGGGCGCGGGCCCTACGAGCAGTACTTC

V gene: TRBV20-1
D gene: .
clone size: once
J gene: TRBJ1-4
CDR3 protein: CSASRGRQTFSTNEKLFF
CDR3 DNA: TGCAGTGCTAGTAGAGGGAGACAGACTTTTTCAACTAATGAAAAACTGTTTTTT

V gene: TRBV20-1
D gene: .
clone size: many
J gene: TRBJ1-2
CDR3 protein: CSARIGANYGYTF
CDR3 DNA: TGCAGTGCGAGGATTGGGGCTAACTATGGCTACACCTTC

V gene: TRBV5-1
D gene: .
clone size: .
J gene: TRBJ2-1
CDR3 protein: CASSLAKVDRSYNEQFF
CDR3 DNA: TGCGCCAGCAGCTTGGCCAAGGTAGATAGGTCCTACAATGAGCAGTTCTTC

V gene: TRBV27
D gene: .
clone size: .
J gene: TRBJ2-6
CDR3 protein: CATRGGSGANVLTF
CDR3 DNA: TGTGCCACCCGAGGGGGCTCTGGGGCCAACGTCCTGACTTTC

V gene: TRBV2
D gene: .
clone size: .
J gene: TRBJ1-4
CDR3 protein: CASKIARKEKLFF
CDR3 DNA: TGTGCCAGCAAGATAGCTAGGAAGGAAAAACTGTTTTTT

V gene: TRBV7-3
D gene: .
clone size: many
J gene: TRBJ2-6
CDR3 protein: CASSLTFGSPGANVLTF
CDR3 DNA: TGTGCCAGCAGCTTAACGTTTGGTTCCCCTGGGGCCAACGTCCTGACTTTC

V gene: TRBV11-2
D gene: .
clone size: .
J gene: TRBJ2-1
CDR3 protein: CASNPPTGGTNEQFF
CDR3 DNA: TGTGCCAGCAACCCTCCGACTGGGGGGACCAATGAGCAGTTCTTC

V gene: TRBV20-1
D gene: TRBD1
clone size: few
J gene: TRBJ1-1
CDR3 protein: CRTTGATEAFF
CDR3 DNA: TGCAGAACGACAGGGGCCACTGAAGCTTTCTTT

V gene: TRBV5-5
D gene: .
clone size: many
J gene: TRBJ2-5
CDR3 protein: CASTSISETQYF
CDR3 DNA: TGTGCCAGCACTAGCATCTCAGAGACCCAGTACTTC

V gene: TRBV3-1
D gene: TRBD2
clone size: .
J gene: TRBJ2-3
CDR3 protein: CASSPGTSGGYTDTQYF
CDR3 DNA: TGTGCCAGCAGCCCTGGGACTAGCGGCGGATACACAGATACGCAGTATTTT

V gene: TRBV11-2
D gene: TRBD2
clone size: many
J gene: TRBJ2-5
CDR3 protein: CASSSGLASETQYF
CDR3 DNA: TGTGCCAGCAGCTCTGGACTAGCCTCAGAGACCCAGTACTTC

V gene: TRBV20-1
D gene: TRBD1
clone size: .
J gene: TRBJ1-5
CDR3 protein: CSATRGGQGQPQHF
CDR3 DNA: TGCAGTGCTACCCGAGGCGGACAGGGGCAGCCCCAGCATTTT

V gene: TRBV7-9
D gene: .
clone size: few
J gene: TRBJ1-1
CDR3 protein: CASSLDGRRTEAFF
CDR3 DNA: TGTGCCAGCAGCTTAGATGGGCGTCGGACTGAAGCTTTCTTT

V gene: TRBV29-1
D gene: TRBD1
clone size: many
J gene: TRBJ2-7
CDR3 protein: CSVGQGASYEQYF
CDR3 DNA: TGCAGCGTTGGACAGGGGGCCTCCTACGAGCAGTACTTC

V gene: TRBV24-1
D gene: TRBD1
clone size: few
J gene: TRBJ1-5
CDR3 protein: CATSDLYQGAAPQPQHF
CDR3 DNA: TGTGCCACCAGTGATTTGTATCAGGGGGCCGCTCCTCAGCCCCAGCATTTT

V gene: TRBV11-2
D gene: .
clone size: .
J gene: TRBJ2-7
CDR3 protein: CASSFGTSCEQYF
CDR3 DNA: TGTGCCAGCAGCTTCGGTACGTCCTGCGAGCAGTACTTC

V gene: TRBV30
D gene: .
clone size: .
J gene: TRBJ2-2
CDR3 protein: CAWSRGRSTGELFF
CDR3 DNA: TGTGCCTGGTCACGAGGAAGGAGCACCGGGGAGCTGTTTTTT

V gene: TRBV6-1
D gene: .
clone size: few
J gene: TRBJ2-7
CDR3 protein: CASMDIPYEQYF
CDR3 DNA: TGTGCCAGCATGGACATTCCCTACGAGCAGTACTTC

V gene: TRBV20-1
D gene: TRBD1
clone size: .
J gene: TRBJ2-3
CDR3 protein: CTLGQGATTDTQYF
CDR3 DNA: TGCACGCTGGGACAGGGCGCGACTACAGATACGCAGTATTTT

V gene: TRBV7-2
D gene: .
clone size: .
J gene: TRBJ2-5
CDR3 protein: CASSLVRGAYEQYF
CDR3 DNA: TGTGCCAGCAGCTTAGTTCGGGGGGCCTATGAGCAGTACTTC

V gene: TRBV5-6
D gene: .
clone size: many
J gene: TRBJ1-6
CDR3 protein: CASSLAGISPLHF
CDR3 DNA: TGTGCCAGCAGCTTGGCAGGGATTTCACCCCTCCACTTT

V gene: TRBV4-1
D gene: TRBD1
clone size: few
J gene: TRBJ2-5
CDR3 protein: CASSQDRGSGETQYF
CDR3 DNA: TGCGCCAGCAGCCAAGACAGGGGGTCTGGGGAGACCCAGTACTTC

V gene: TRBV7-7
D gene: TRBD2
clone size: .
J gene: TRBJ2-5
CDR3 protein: CASSSSSGGANNEQYF
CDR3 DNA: TGTGCTAGCAGCTCATCAAGCGGGGGGGCAAACAATGAGCAGTACTTC

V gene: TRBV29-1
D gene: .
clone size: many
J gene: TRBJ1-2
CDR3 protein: CSVEDIASRRGYTF
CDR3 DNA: TGCAGCGTTGAAGATATAGCAAGCCGGAGGGGCTACACCTTC

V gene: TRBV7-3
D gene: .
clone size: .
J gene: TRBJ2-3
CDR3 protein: CASSLTAGSGDTQYF
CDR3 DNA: TGTGCCAGCAGCTTAACGGCGGGGTCCGGAGATACGCAGTATTTT

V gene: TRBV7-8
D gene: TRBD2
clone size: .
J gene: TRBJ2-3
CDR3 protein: CASSAGLASDTQYF
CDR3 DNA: TGTGCCAGCAGCGCGGGACTAGCGTCAGATACGCAGTATTTT